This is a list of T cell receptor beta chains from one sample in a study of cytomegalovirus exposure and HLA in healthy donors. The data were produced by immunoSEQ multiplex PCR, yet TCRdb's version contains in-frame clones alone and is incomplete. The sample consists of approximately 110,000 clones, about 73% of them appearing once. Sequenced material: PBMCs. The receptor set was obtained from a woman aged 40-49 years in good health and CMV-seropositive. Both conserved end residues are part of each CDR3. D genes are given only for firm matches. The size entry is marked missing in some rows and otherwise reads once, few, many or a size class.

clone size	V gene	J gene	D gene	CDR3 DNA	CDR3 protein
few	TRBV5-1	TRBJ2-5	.	TGCGCCAGCAGTTCTCAAGAGACCCAGTACTTC	CASSSQETQYF
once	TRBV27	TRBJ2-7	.	TGTGCCAGCAGCCCCGCCGGGGTCTCCTACGAGCAGTACTTC	CASSPAGVSYEQYF
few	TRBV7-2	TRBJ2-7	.	TGTGCCAGCAGCTTATTCGCGGGATCCTACGACGAGCAGTACTTC	CASSLFAGSYDEQYF
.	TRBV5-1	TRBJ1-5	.	TGCGCCAGCAGCCCCGGTGGGGGGAATAGCAATCAGCCCCAGCATTTT	CASSPGGGNSNQPQHF
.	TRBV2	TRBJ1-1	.	TGTGCCACAGGGGCCGATGTGAACACTGAAGCTTTCTTT	CATGADVNTEAFF
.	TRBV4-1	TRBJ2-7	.	TGCGCCAGCAGCCAATTCGATACCAGGTATGACTACGAGCAGTACTTC	CASSQFDTRYDYEQYF
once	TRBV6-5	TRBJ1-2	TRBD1	TGTGCCAGCAGCCGCGGGACAGCAGGCTACACCTTC	CASSRGTAGYTF
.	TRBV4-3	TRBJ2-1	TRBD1	TGCGCCAGCAGCCAAGAGACAGGGACCTACAATGAGCAGTTCTTC	CASSQETGTYNEQFF
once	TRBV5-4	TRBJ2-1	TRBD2	TGTGCCAGCAGCAGGAGGGGAGGTCGGGGGGGACCAAAAGAGCAGTTCTTC	CASSRRGGRGGPKEQFF
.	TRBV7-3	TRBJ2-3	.	TGTGCCAGCAGCCTGCAGGTTACAGATACGCAGTATTTT	CASSLQVTDTQYF
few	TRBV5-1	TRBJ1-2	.	TGCGCCAGCAGCTTGGTAGCAGGGTCCTATGGCTACACCTTC	CASSLVAGSYGYTF
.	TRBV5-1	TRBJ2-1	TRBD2	TGCGCCAGCAGCCCGGGACTAGCGGGGAATGAGCAGTTCTTC	CASSPGLAGNEQFF
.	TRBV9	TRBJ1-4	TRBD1	TGTGCCAGCAGCGTATCCGGACAGGGGGATGAAAAACTGTTTTTT	CASSVSGQGDEKLFF
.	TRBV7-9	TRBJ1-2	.	TGTGCCAGCAGCCTAGGACCTGCGGATGGCTACACCTTC	CASSLGPADGYTF
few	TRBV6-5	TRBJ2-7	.	TGTGCCAGCAGTCCCCTGCGGGCAGGCGAAGAGCAGTACTTC	CASSPLRAGEEQYF
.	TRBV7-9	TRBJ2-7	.	TGTGCCAGCAGCGGGGACTGGTCCCTCTCCTACGAGCAGTACTTC	CASSGDWSLSYEQYF
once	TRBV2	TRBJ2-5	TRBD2	TGTGCCAGCAGTCGACTAGCGGGGGGATTTGAGACCCAGTACTTC	CASSRLAGGFETQYF
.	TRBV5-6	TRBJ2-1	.	TGTGCCAGCAGCTTGGAGGAGGGGATCACCTACAATGAGCAGTTCTTC	CASSLEEGITYNEQFF
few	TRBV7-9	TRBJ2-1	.	TGTGCCAGCAGTCTCTCTTCACGCCGGGAGTTCTTC	CASSLSSRREFF
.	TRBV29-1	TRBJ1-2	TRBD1	TGCAGCGTGAGTGACAGGGGGTTGCATAGCTACACCTTC	CSVSDRGLHSYTF
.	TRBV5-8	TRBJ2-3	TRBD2	TGTGCCAGCAGCTTGGGGCTAGCGGGGGGCACAGATACGCAGTATTTT	CASSLGLAGGTDTQYF
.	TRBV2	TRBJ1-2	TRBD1	TGTGCCAGACAGGGACAGGGGCAAGGCTACACCTTC	CARQGQGQGYTF
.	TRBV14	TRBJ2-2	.	TGTGCCAGCAGCCAAGTCCAGCGCCGCTACACCGGGGAGCTGTTTTTT	CASSQVQRRYTGELFF
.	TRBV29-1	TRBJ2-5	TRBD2	TGCAGCGCCCAAACTACTAGCGGGGGGGTACGGACCCAGTACTTC	CSAQTTSGGVRTQYF
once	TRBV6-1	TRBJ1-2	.	TGTGCCAGCAGTGAAGCGCCAGGGGCGGTATATGGCTACACCTTC	CASSEAPGAVYGYTF
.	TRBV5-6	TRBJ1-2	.	TGTGCCAGCAGCTTGGGGGGCGGCTACACCTTC	CASSLGGGYTF